The clone carrying this TCR beta chain was recorded a few times. The antigen is undetermined. The data were obtained in a study of shared clonotypes between healthy human individuals. Regarding the study as a whole: The study found lower generation probabilities in non-shared clonotypes than in those shared by all four donors. Researchers sampled blood only, noting tissue repertoires likely differ.

The CDR3 spans 14 residues. V trimming: 6 bases; J trimming: 7 bases; junction bases outside the gene matches: 11. CDR1 and CDR2 (germline): MNHNS, SASEGT. Method: immunoSEQ multiplex PCR; TCRdb's copy keeps in-frame clones and lacks some. The sample has 850,000 to 1,100,000 clones, around three quarters seen once. This TCR was sampled from a man in his late teens or twenties in good health. Some clones in this sample may be carry-over from other donors' samples. The gene calls are TRBV6-1 and TRBJ2-5; 7 bases line up with TRBD2. The specimen sequenced was memory CD4+ T cells from PBMCs. The subset is: CD45RA-negative fraction. The chain's CDR3 is CASRASGTLWTQYF. In nucleotides, the CDR3 is TGTGCCAGCAGGGCTAGCGGAACCCTATGGACCCAGTACTTC.